This T cell receptor (beta chain) was identified in a study of control samples from healthy donors and cancer patients (dated by TCRdb to the early 2020s). Library method: the immunoSEQ multiplex PCR assay. TCRdb stores this immuneACCESS table with in-frame sequences only. Part of the clones is absent; in the studies checked, under half of the shortfall reflects unresolved V genes, and no reason is known for the rest. This sample has around 140,000 clones in its table, and about 90% of those were observed once. Of the sample, roughly 8% is held by the ten largest clones. Including the terminal cysteine and phenylalanine, the CDR3 comprises 15 residues. CDR3 DNA only is kept here, 45 bases in frame from base 1. The germline V gene encodes CDR1 ENHRY and CDR2 SYGVKD. Compared with germline, V lacks 10 bases and J lacks 6 bases; bases without a gene match: 12. Turning to this clone: Its antigen has not been determined. There are no base qualities to consult, and no much larger clone falls within one base.

The chain uses TRBV10-3 and TRBJ2-7, and TRBD2 matches 13 of the central bases. The sequenced sample was PBMCs. The sequence was obtained from a man aged 50 to 59 with head and neck cancer. The CDR3 protein is CATLGLAGMMGEQYF. The sequenced DNA: TGTGCCACATTGGGACTAGCGGGGATGATGGGCGAGCAGTACTTC.